This entry is about one T cell receptor (beta chain). The data derive from a study of beta chain features in type 1 diabetes. Since all of the isolated RNA was reverse transcribed, expressed TCRB transcripts were what got sequenced. The assay was immunoSEQ multiplex PCR, and TCRdb's table has in-frame clones only and misses some. The sample lists 900,000 or so clones; roughly 15% were seen once. Germline V gene lookup returns CDR1 MNHEY and CDR2 SMNVEV (reference sequence). This CDR3 region has 15 residues. After removal of 5 bases from V and 5 bases from J, the junction contained 8 bases not matched to a gene. Purity (above 95%) was reached by all sorted populations.

The specimen sequenced was naive CD4+ T cells from blood. This sequence joins TRBV27 and TRBJ2-5; 10 nucleotides align to TRBD2. The receptor comes from a woman aged 18-29 years in good health. CDR3 coding DNA: TGTGCCAGCAGTAAAAGGACTAGCGGTGGGGAGACCCAGTACTTC. Protein product: CASSKRTSGGETQYF.